This T cell receptor beta chain was sequenced in a study of CD8+CD57+ T cells in acquired aplastic anemia. Whole-study context: Each DNA sample taken from sorted CD4+ and CD8+ cells came to 3.2 ug on average.

Patients chosen for sequencing had CD8+CD57+ cells that had expanded, as shown by flow cytometry. There are many counts of this clonotype. TCR beta VDJ and CDR3 profiling used genomic DNA as template. TCRdb re-analysed the reads in MiXCR, keeping a single row per CDR3 protein. The profile covers roughly 160,000 distinct CDR3 sequences, with around 50% appearing a single time and approximately 3% taken by the ten largest. V shed 8 bases and J 4 bases; nucleotides not matched to a gene: 10. Germline V gives CDR1 LNHDA, CDR2 SQIVND (reference sequence). The CDR3 contains 15 residues. The chain combines TRBV19 with TRBJ2-1, with 8 bases matching TRBD2. The sequencing input was sorted CD4+, CD8+, or CD8+CD57+ T cells (not recorded which) from PBMCs. The clonotype was recovered from a human donor with aplastic anemia. This CDR3 reads CASGSEAGVYNEQFF. In DNA, the CDR3 is TGTGCCAGTGGATCCGAAGCGGGGGTTTACAATGAGCAGTTCTTC.